A single sample is the source of the 19 T cell receptor beta chains below, sequenced in a study of neurological immune-mediated disorders. One entry per CDR3 protein, called by TCRdb with MiXCR from the 5' RACE reads. The sample holds about 50,000 distinct CDR3 sequences, about a tenth seen once. Sequenced sample: PBMCs. These TCRs come from a man between 65 and 85 years old with HTLV-1-associated myelopathy (HAM/TSP).

There are many counts of this clonotype. The chain couples TRBV5-6 to TRBJ2-2; 10 bases agree with TRBD1. This CDR3 region has 16 residues. The trim removed 6 bases at V and 4 bases at J, leaving 9 bases unmatched. Germline loops: CDR1 SGHDT, CDR2 YYEEEE. As DNA, the CDR3 is TGTGCCAGCACCTTTCTCAGGACAGGGGGCACCGGGGAGCTGTTTTTT. Translating gives CASTFLRTGGTGELFF.

This clonotype was seen repeatedly, ten times or more. The CDR3 sequence: CASSQDPGLAGGSTQYF. CDR3 in DNA: TGCGCCAGCAGCCAAGATCCGGGACTAGCGGGAGGGAGTACGCAGTATTTT. V and J are TRBV4-3 and TRBJ2-3; 16 nucleotides match TRBD2. V dropped 0 bases and J dropped 8; count of bases not matched to a gene: 5. Germline CDR1 is LGHNA and CDR2 is YSLEER. This CDR3 comprises 17 residues.

This clonotype was detected many times. The J gene is TRBJ2-1, the V gene TRBV11-2, with D unclear. Germline V gene lookup returns CDR1 SGHAT and CDR2 FQNNGV. Trimming cost V 4 bases and J 4 bases, with 20 bases left between them. The CDR3 covers 17 residues. In DNA, the CDR3 is TGTGCCAGCAGCTCCCAGCGCAACGTGATGGGGTACAATGAGCAGTTCTTC. This encodes CASSSQRNVMGYNEQFF.

The table lists this clonotype with many counts. The rearrangement joins TRBV7-2 to TRBJ2-3; maybe TRBD2 (6 bases). The germline V and J ends were trimmed by 5 bases and 2 bases, with 17 bases remaining between them. Germline loops: CDR1 SGHTA, CDR2 FQGNSA. This CDR3 comprises 16 residues. The CDR3 sequence is CASSPRGTLNTDTQYF. CDR3 DNA: TGTGCCAGCAGCCCTCGCGGGACTTTAAACACAGATACGCAGTATTTT.

This clonotype showed up just a few times. V and J are TRBV5-1 and TRBJ1-1, with D possibly being TRBD1 (6 bases). The CDR3 is made up of 16 amino acids. Germline V gives CDR1 SGHRS, CDR2 YFSETQ. Deletions cut 4 bases from V and 3 bases from J, with 19 bases between. CDR3 loop: CASSALRGGGDTEAFF. Here the CDR3 DNA reads TGCGCCAGCAGCGCCCTAAGAGGGGGGGGTGACACTGAAGCTTTCTTT.

The sample holds many counts of this clonotype. The rearrangement links TRBV6-2 or TRBV6-3 to TRBJ2-7; 8 bases are shared with TRBD2. V lost 1 base to trimming and J lost 7 bases; unmatched junction nucleotides: 6. The CDR3 is 14 amino acids. CDR1 MNHEY and CDR2 SVGEGT come from the germline V gene. CDR3 nucleotide sequence: TGTGCCAGCAGTTACTTACAGCGGGAGTCGGAGCAGTACTTC. Its protein product is CASSYLQRESEQYF.

This clonotype was seen ten or more times. The chain has TRBV7-3 and TRBJ2-3, with 9 positions matching TRBD2. Germline V gene data show CDR1 as SGHTA and CDR2 as FQGTGA. This CDR3 has 15 amino acids. Trimming removed 3 bases from V and 4 bases from J; junction bases left unmatched: 5. This chain's CDR3 is CASSFSSGNPDTQYF. Written as DNA, the CDR3 is TGTGCCAGCAGCTTTTCTAGCGGGAACCCAGATACGCAGTATTTT.

This clonotype was seen only a few times. This sequence may be a read error, since a much larger clone differs from it by one base. This chain links TRBV7-3 with TRBJ2-3, with D possibly matching TRBD2 (5 bases). V shed 6 bases and J shed 6 bases, with 19 bases lying between them. This CDR3 comprises 15 residues. CDR1 is SGHTA and CDR2 is FQGTGA in the germline V gene. The CDR3 DNA follows: TGTGCCAGCAGTAGCTGCCAAGCCGGGGTTGATACGCAGTATTTT. Its translation: CASSSCQAGVDTQYF.

This clonotype was recorded many times. The chain uses TRBV7-9 and TRBJ2-3; 8 nucleotides align to TRBD2. This CDR3 comprises 14 residues. The germline V gene has CDR1 SEHNR and CDR2 FQNEAQ (reference sequence). The trim removed 4 bases at V and 6 bases at J, leaving 6 bases unmatched. The CDR3 reads CASSSRAGDDTQYF. CDR3 DNA sequence: TGTGCCAGCAGCTCACGAGCGGGAGATGATACGCAGTATTTT. The full variable domain, its missing parts supplied by reference TRBV7-9 and TRBJ2-3, is DTGVSQNPRHKITKRGQNVTFRCDPISEHNRLYWYRQTLGQGPEFLTYFQNEAQLEKSRLLSDRFSAERPKGSFSTLEIQRTEQGDSAMYLCASSSRAGDDTQYFGPGTRLTVL.

There are many counts of this clonotype. The rearrangement joins TRBV28 to TRBJ2-3; perhaps TRBD1 as D (5 bases). Trimming pared 2 bases from V and 6 bases from J, leaving 9 bases between. Per germline, CDR1 MDHEN and CDR2 SYDVKM. This CDR3 has 13 amino acids. The CDR3 here is CASSLRWGDTQYF. DNA for the CDR3: TGTGCCAGCAGTTTAAGATGGGGCGATACGCAGTATTTT.

This clonotype has at least ten counts. This chain connects TRBV20-1 to TRBJ1-2; the D gene is possibly TRBD1 (5 bases). Trimming took off 6 bases at V and 2 bases at J, with 25 bases between the two ends. Germline CDR1 DFQATT, CDR2 SNEGSKA (reference sequence). CDR3 length: 17 amino acids. Here the CDR3 DNA reads TGCAGTGCCGCGATCGGCATACAGGCCGGACGCAACTATGGCTACACCTTC. Translating it yields CSAAIGIQAGRNYGYTF.

At least ten counts were recorded for this clonotype. The chain combines TRBV9 with TRBJ2-1, with 8 bases matching TRBD2. The V segment lost 2 bases and the J segment 8 bases; nucleotides outside the gene matches: 12. Germline V CDR1 and CDR2: SGDLS, YYNGEE. This CDR3 spans 16 amino acids. The CDR3: CASSVLSGSFLDEQFF. The CDR3 DNA is TGTGCCAGCAGCGTTTTAAGCGGGAGTTTCTTAGATGAGCAGTTCTTC.

This clonotype appeared many times. The rearrangement links TRBV5-1 to TRBJ2-7, with D unresolved. CDR1 and CDR2 from the germline V gene are SGHRS and YFSETQ. Trimming left V 4 bases short and J 3 bases short, with 17 bases between. CDR3 length equals 15 residues. This CDR3 reads CASSPTAGKFYEQYF. Written as DNA, the CDR3 is TGCGCCAGCAGCCCTACGGCAGGCAAGTTCTACGAGCAGTACTTC.

This clonotype has a count of ten or more. J is TRBJ2-3 and V is TRBV7-9; tentative D call: TRBD2 (5 bases). CDR3 size: 13 residues. Looked up from germline, CDR1 is SEHNR and CDR2 is FQNEAQ (reference sequence). Trimming took 1 base from V and 3 from J, leaving 5 bases between them. CDR3 loop: CASSLGRTDTQYF. CDR3 nucleotides: TGTGCCAGCAGCTTAGGGAGGACAGATACGCAGTATTTT.

For this clonotype: A read error is possible here, since a much larger clone lies one base away. V and J are TRBV15 and TRBJ1-5, with D maybe TRBD1 (5 bases). Germline CDR1 and CDR2: LNHNV and YYDKDF (reference sequence). This CDR3 is built from 14 residues. The CDR3 loop is CATSREDINHPQHF. The CDR3 nucleotides are TGTGCCACCAGCAGGGAGGACATCAATCATCCCCAGCATTTT.

This clonotype was seen many times. The chain combines TRBV2 with TRBJ2-1, with 9 bases lining up with TRBD2. V was clipped by 11 bases and J by 9 bases; unmatched bases: 11. This CDR3 comprises 13 residues. Germline CDR1 is SNHLY and CDR2 is FYNNEI. CDR3 loop: CAGRNSGRGEQFF. The CDR3, as DNA: TGTGCCGGGCGGAATAGCGGGAGAGGTGAGCAGTTCTTC.

The table lists this clonotype with many counts. The chain employs TRBV20-1 and TRBJ1-1; D might be TRBD1 (5 bases). CDR3 length: 15 amino acids. CDR1 DFQATT and CDR2 SNEGSKA come from the germline V gene (reference sequence). This CDR3 is CRALPRGNKNTEAFF. CDR3 nucleotides: TGCAGGGCCCTCCCGCGGGGGAATAAGAACACTGAAGCTTTCTTT.

This clonotype was recorded many times. The chain recombines TRBV20-1 with TRBJ1-5; 8 bases are shared with TRBD1. Germline V gene data show CDR1 as DFQATT and CDR2 as SNEGSKA (reference sequence). The CDR3 length is 18 residues. V lost 3 bases to trimming and J lost 4 bases; unmatched junction nucleotides: 17. CDR3 DNA sequence: TGCAGTGCTAGGGGAAAATCCGGGACAGGTGTCGAGAATCAGCCCCAGCATTTT. Translating it yields CSARGKSGTGVENQPQHF.

J is TRBJ2-3 and V is TRBV19; D is unclear. V lost 3 bases and J 2 bases, leaving 12 bases between the germline ends. The CDR3 loop spans 15 amino acids. The germline CDR1 and CDR2 sequences are LNHDA and SQIVND (reference sequence). The CDR3 here is CASSMVLGLTDTQYF. CDR3 bases: TGTGCCAGTAGTATGGTTTTGGGCCTCACAGATACGCAGTATTTT. The full variable domain, completed using reference TRBV19 and TRBJ2-3, is DGGITQSPKYLFRKEGQNVTLSCEQNLNHDAMYWYRQDPGQGLRLIYYSQIVNDFQKGDIAEGYSVSREKKESFPLTVTSAQKNPTAFYLCASSMVLGLTDTQYFGPGTRLTVL.